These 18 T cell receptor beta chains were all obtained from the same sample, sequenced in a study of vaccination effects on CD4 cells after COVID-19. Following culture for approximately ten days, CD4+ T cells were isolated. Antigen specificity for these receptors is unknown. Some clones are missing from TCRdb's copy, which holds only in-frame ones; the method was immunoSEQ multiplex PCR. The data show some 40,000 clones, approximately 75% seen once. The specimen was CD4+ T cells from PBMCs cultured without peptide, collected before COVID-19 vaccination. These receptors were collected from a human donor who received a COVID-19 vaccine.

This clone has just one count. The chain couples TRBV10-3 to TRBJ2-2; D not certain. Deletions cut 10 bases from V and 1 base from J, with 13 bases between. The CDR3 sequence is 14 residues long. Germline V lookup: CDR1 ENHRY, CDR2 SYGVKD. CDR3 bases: TGTGCCACACGAAGCGCCGGGAACACCGGGGAGCTGTTTTTT. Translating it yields CATRSAGNTGELFF.

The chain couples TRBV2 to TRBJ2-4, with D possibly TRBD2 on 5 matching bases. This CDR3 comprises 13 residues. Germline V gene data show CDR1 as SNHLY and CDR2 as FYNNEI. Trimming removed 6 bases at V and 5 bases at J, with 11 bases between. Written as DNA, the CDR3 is TGTGCCAGCAGCCCCACTAGGGAAAACATTCAGTACTTC. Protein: CASSPTRENIQYF.

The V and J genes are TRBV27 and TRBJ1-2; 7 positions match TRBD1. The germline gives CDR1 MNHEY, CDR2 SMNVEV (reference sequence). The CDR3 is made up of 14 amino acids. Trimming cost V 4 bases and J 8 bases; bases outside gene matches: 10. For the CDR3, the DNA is TGTGCCAGCAGTTCCTCGACAGGGCACGAAGGCTACACCTTC. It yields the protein CASSSSTGHEGYTF.

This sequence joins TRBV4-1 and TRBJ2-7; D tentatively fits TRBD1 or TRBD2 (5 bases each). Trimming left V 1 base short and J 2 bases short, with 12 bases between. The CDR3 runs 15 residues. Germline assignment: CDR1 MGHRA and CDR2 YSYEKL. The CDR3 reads CASSQGHGATYEQYF. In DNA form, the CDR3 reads TGCGCCAGCAGCCAAGGTCACGGGGCAACCTACGAGCAGTACTTC.

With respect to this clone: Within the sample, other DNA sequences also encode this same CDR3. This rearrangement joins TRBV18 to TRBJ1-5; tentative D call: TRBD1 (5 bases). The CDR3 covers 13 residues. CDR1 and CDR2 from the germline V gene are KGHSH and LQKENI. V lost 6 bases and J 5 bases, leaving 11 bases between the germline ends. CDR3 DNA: TGTGCCAGCTCTCCCGACAGACATCAGCCCCAGCATTTT. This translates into CASSPDRHQPQHF.

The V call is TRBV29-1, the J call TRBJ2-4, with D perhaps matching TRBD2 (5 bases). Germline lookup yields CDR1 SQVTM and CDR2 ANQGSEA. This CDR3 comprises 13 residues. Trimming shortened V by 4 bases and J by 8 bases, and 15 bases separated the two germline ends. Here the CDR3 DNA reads TGCAGCGTTGTAGACGCGACTACCCACATTCAGTACTTC. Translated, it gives CSVVDATTHIQYF.

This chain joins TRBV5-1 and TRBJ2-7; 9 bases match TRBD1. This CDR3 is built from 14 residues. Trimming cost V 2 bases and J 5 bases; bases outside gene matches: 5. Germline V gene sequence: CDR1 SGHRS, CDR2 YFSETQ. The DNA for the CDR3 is TGCGCCAGCAGCTTAAGGACAGGGGACCACGAGCAGTACTTC. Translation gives CASSLRTGDHEQYF.

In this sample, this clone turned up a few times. CDR3 coding DNA: TGTGCCAGCAGAATGGGGCCCGGTGGCTACACCTTC. This translates into CASRMGPGGYTF. The V and J genes are TRBV28 and TRBJ1-2; tentative D call: TRBD1 (5 bases). This CDR3 spans 12 amino acids. Looked up from germline, CDR1 is MDHEN and CDR2 is SYDVKM. V was shortened by 6 bases and J by 7 bases, with 12 bases between the two germline ends.

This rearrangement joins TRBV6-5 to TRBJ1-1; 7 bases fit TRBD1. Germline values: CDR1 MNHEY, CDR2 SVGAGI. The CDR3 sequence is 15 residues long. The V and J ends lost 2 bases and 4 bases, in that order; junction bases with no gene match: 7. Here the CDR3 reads CASSYVNRGGTEAFF. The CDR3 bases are TGTGCCAGCAGTTACGTAAACAGGGGTGGCACTGAAGCTTTCTTT.

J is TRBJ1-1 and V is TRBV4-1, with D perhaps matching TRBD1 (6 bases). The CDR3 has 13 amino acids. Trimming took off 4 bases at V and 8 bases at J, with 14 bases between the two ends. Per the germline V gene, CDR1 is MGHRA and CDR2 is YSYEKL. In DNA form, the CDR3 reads TGCGCCAGCAGCCCAGGGGCGGCGAGAGAAGCTTTCTTT. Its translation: CASSPGAAREAFF.

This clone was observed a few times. The CDR3 DNA sequence: TGTGCCAGCAGTAGTTCGGGACACACTTATAATTCACCCCTCCACTTT. This sequence encodes CASSSSGHTYNSPLHF. This chain links TRBV28 with TRBJ1-6, with TRBD1 as a possible D gene (6 bases). V was clipped by 5 bases and J by 4 bases, with 15 bases between them. CDR1 and CDR2 from the germline V gene are MDHEN and SYDVKM. The CDR3 is 16 amino acids.

Written as DNA, the CDR3 is TGTGCCAGCAGCTTGGCAGGGGCAGACCTCTCTGGAAACACCATATATTTT. Amino acid sequence: CASSLAGADLSGNTIYF. The chain combines TRBV5-5 with TRBJ1-3; D may be TRBD1 (6 bases). CDR1 is SGHKS, CDR2 YYEKEE, per germline (reference sequence). The CDR3 runs 17 residues. V shed 0 bases and J shed 0 bases, with 13 bases lying between them. The full variable domain, in which reference TRBV5-5 and TRBJ1-3 provide the parts outside the CDR3, is DAGVTQSPTHLIKTRGQQVTLRCSPISGHKSVSWYQQVLGQGPQFIFQYYEKEERGRGNFPDRFSARQFPNYSSELNVNALLLGDSALYLCASSLAGADLSGNTIYFGEGSWLTVV.

DNA of the CDR3: TGTGCCAGCTCACTAGGACAGGGGGCAATCAATTCACCCCTCCACTTT. The encoded protein is CASSLGQGAINSPLHF. The J gene is TRBJ1-6, the V gene TRBV18, with TRBD1 matching over 11 bases. The length of the CDR3 is 16 residues. The V segment lost 4 bases and the J segment 7 bases; nucleotides outside the gene matches: 6. From germline, CDR1 is KGHSH and CDR2 LQKENI.

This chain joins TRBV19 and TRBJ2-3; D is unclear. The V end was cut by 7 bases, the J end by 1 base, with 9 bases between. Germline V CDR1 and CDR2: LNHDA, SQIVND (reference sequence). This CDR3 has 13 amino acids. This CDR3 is CASKAVGTDTQYF. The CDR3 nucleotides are TGTGCCAGTAAGGCGGTCGGCACAGATACGCAGTATTTT.

The CDR3 region is CASSATGDSYEQYF. The CDR3 DNA follows: TGTGCCAGTAGTGCAACAGGGGATTCCTACGAGCAGTACTTC. The chain uses TRBV19 and TRBJ2-7, with 7 bases matching TRBD1. The germline CDR1 and CDR2 sequences are LNHDA and SQIVND (reference sequence). The CDR3 runs to 14 residues. V trimming: 5 bases; J trimming: 1 base; junction bases outside the gene matches: 5.

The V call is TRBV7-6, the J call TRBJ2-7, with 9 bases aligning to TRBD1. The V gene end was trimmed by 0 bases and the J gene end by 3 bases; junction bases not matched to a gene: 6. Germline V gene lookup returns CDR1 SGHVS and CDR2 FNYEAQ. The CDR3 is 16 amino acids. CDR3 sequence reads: CASSLAPGQGYYEQYF. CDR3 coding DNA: TGTGCCAGCAGCTTAGCCCCGGGACAGGGTTACTACGAGCAGTACTTC.

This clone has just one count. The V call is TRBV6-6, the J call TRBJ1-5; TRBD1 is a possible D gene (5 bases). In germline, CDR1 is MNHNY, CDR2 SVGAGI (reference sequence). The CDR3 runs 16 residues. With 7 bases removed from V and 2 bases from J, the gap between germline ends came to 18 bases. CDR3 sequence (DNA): TGTGCCAGCAATGAGGGGCGCATTATGGGCAATCAGCCCCAGCATTTT. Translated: CASNEGRIMGNQPQHF.

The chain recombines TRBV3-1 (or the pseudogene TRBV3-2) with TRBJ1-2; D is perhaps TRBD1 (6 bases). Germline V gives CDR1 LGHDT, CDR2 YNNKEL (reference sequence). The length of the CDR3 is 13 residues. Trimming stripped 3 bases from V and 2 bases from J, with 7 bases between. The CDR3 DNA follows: TGTGCCAGCAGCCACACAGGGAACTATGGCTACACCTTC. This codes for CASSHTGNYGYTF.